The 32 T cell receptor beta chains below all came from one sample that was sequenced in a study of control samples from healthy donors and cancer patients. The assay was immunoSEQ multiplex PCR, and TCRdb's table has in-frame clones only and misses some. The profile covers about 170,000 clones, with around 90% appearing a single time and 12% taken by the ten largest. Sequences were obtained from blood. These receptors all come from a man aged 25 to 40 in good health.

This clone was counted once. One junction end disagrees with the germline gene, perhaps due to a read error. The rearrangement joins TRBV5-6 to TRBJ1-3, with a tentative D call TRBD1 (5 bases). The germline V gene encodes CDR1 SGHDT and CDR2 YYEEEE. There are 15 residues in the CDR3. The CDR3 bases are TGTGCCGGCAGCTTGGGAGGGGTACCGGGAAACACCATATATTTT. Its translation: CAGSLGGVPGNTIYF.

This clone was recorded a few times. The J gene is TRBJ1-1, the V gene TRBV6-5, with D perhaps TRBD1 (6 bases). Per the germline V gene, CDR1 is MNHEY and CDR2 is SVGAGI. Trimming took 6 bases from V and 10 from J, leaving 12 bases between them. This CDR3 is 11 amino acids long. The CDR3 bases are TGTGCCAGCAGACAGGGAACTTTAGCTTTCTTT. It codes for CASRQGTLAFF.

The gene calls are TRBV11-3 and TRBJ2-1; 8 bases map to TRBD1. CDR1 SGHNT and CDR2 YENEEA come from the germline V gene. With V trimmed by 5 bases and J by 7 bases, 7 bases remained unmatched. The CDR3 totals 14 residues. The CDR3 DNA follows: TGTGCCAGCAGCCAAGGACAGGGTTGGAATGAGCAGTTCTTC. It translates to CASSQGQGWNEQFF.

The chain employs TRBV5-5 and TRBJ1-5, with 11 bases aligning to TRBD1. Losses at the gene ends were 3 bases for V and 6 bases for J; bases not matched to a gene: 5. This CDR3 has 15 amino acids. The V gene's germline CDR1 is SGHKS and CDR2 YYEKEE (reference sequence). CDR3 loop: CASSWGQGEGQPQHF. The DNA for the CDR3 is TGTGCCAGCAGCTGGGGACAGGGGGAAGGTCAGCCCCAGCATTTT.

The chain uses TRBV18 and TRBJ2-5; 8 positions agree with TRBD1. The ends lost 3 bases at V and 5 bases at J; junction bases unmatched: 8. The CDR3 length is 15 residues. Germline-derived CDR1 and CDR2 are KGHSH and LQKENI. CDR3 protein: CASSPGQAKRETQYF. DNA for the CDR3: TGTGCCAGCTCACCGGGACAGGCAAAAAGGGAGACCCAGTACTTC.

CDR3 coding DNA: TGTGCCAGTACCTACGGGGGTGACAAAAACATTCAGTACTTC. It yields the protein CASTYGGDKNIQYF. The chain is built from TRBV19 and TRBJ2-4; a weak D match, TRBD2 (6 bases). Trimming removed 7 bases at V and 3 bases at J, with 13 bases between. Germline CDR1 is LNHDA and CDR2 is SQIVND (reference sequence). The CDR3 sequence is 14 residues long.

Remarks on this clone: The junction differs from germline at one of its ends, possibly a read error. The gene calls are TRBV2 and TRBJ1-3; D remains ambiguous. Per germline, CDR1 SNHLY and CDR2 FYNNEI. This CDR3 has 12 amino acids. Here the CDR3 DNA reads TGTGCCAGCAGAGATCAAGGAAACACCACATATTTT. It specifies CASRDQGNTTYF.

This clone was seen a single time. This chain uses TRBV3-1 (or the pseudogene TRBV3-2) with TRBJ1-1; D possibly corresponds to TRBD1 (5 bases). Germline V gene data show CDR1 as LGHDT and CDR2 as YNNKEL (reference sequence). With 3 bases removed from V and 4 bases from J, the gap between germline ends came to 9 bases. The CDR3 is made up of 13 amino acids. The CDR3 DNA is TGTGCCAGCAGCCAGGGGGGATCCACTGAAGCTTTCTTT. Translation gives CASSQGGSTEAFF.

The chain carries TRBV6-5 and TRBJ2-7; D is possibly TRBD1 (6 bases). The CDR3 has 13 residues. CDR1 and CDR2 (germline): MNHEY, SVGAGI. Trimming took off 5 bases at V and 6 bases at J, with 14 bases between the two ends. The CDR3 bases are TGTGCCAGCAGTACTGAAACACAGGGCGAGCAGTACTTC. Residues: CASSTETQGEQYF.

This clone has a single count. The V gene is TRBV2, the J gene TRBJ1-2, with D possibly being TRBD1 (5 bases). Germline V gives CDR1 SNHLY, CDR2 FYNNEI. There are 10 residues in the CDR3. Trimming took off 4 bases at V and 14 bases at J, with 11 bases between the two ends. The CDR3 sequence: CASSATGLTF. CDR3 nucleotides: TGTGCCAGCAGTGCGACGGGGCTAACCTTC. The whole variable domain, filled in from reference TRBV2 and TRBJ1-2, reads EPEVTQTPSHQVTQMGQEVILRCVPISNHLYFYWYRQILGQKVEFLVSFYNNEISEKSEIFDDQFSVERPDGSNFTLKIRSTKLEDSAMYFCASSATGLTFGSGTRLTVV.

The chain has TRBV9 and TRBJ2-1; 8 bases map to TRBD1. Germline CDR1 and CDR2: SGDLS and YYNGEE. The V segment lost 3 bases and the J segment 5 bases; nucleotides outside the gene matches: 16. CDR3 size: 18 residues. CDR3 nucleotides: TGTGCCAGCAGCGCCAACGACAGGGGCCCGGGAATGGACAATGAGCAGTTCTTC. This encodes CASSANDRGPGMDNEQFF.

The rearrangement uses TRBV7-2 and TRBJ2-1, with a weak D call TRBD2 (5 bases). The CDR3 runs to 13 residues. CDR1 is SGHTA, CDR2 FQGNSA, per germline. V dropped 5 bases and J dropped 3 bases, with 8 bases sitting between them. CDR3: CASSLDYYNEQFF. CDR3 DNA sequence: TGTGCCAGCAGCCTCGACTACTACAATGAGCAGTTCTTC.

This clone was observed a single time. The chain carries TRBV29-1 and TRBJ1-5; unclear D gene. CDR3 size: 15 residues. CDR1 is SQVTM, CDR2 ANQGSEA, per germline. V was shortened by 3 bases and J by 1 base, with 13 bases between the two germline ends. The CDR3 here is CSVEGGEGSNQPQHF. The CDR3, as DNA: TGCAGCGTTGAGGGAGGCGAAGGGAGCAATCAGCCCCAGCATTTT.

This clone has a handful of counts. This sequence joins TRBV11-3 and TRBJ2-2; D is ambiguous. The germline gives CDR1 SGHNT, CDR2 YENEEA. The CDR3 covers 13 residues. V was cut by 1 base and J by 6 bases, with 6 bases left in between. The CDR3 spells CASSLGSPGELFF. The CDR3 DNA sequence: TGTGCCAGCAGCTTAGGCAGCCCCGGGGAGCTGTTTTTT.

V usage is TRBV7-2 and J usage is TRBJ1-5, with D maybe TRBD1 (5 bases). The CDR3 length is 15 residues. V lost 5 bases and J lost 9, with 20 bases in between. From germline, CDR1 is SGHTA and CDR2 FQGNSA. Here the CDR3 DNA reads TGTGCCAGCAGCCCCCGTGGGGCCGACGCCAGGCCCCAGCATTTT. Protein product: CASSPRGADARPQHF.

This chain uses TRBV18 with TRBJ1-2; 9 bases are a match to TRBD1. This CDR3 comprises 13 residues. The trim removed 5 bases at V and 6 bases at J, leaving 4 bases unmatched. Germline V gene data show CDR1 as KGHSH and CDR2 as LQKENI. The CDR3 DNA follows: TGTGCCAGCTCATATGACAGGGGGAATGGCTACACCTTC. It yields the protein CASSYDRGNGYTF.

The J gene is TRBJ1-2, the V gene TRBV6-5, with 7 positions matching TRBD1. CDR1 MNHEY and CDR2 SVGAGI come from the germline V gene. With V trimmed by 6 bases and J by 6 bases, 10 bases remained unmatched. The CDR3 totals 14 residues. The CDR3 region has the DNA TGTGCCAGCAGGTCATCGGGGACAGCTCATGGCTACACCTTC. Protein: CASRSSGTAHGYTF.

This sequence joins TRBV6-1 and TRBJ1-1; D gene unclear. The CDR3 consists of 14 residues. V lost 1 base and J 1 base, leaving 7 bases between the germline ends. CDR1 is MNHNS, CDR2 SASEGT, per germline. The CDR3 sequence is CASSEGPENTEAFF. The CDR3 nucleotides are TGTGCCAGCAGTGAAGGGCCCGAGAACACTGAAGCTTTCTTT.

The chain combines TRBV6-5 with TRBJ1-5; TRBD1 aligns across 7 bases. V shed 6 bases and J 3 bases; nucleotides not matched to a gene: 2. The length of the CDR3 is 13 residues. The germline CDR1 and CDR2 sequences are MNHEY and SVGAGI. The CDR3 region has the DNA TGTGCCAGCAGGGGACAGACCAATCAGCCCCAGCATTTT. Its protein product is CASRGQTNQPQHF.

This clone was detected once. The chain links TRBV5-8 to TRBJ1-5; D call uncertain. Deletions cut 0 bases from V and 9 bases from J, with 16 bases between. Germline V gives CDR1 SGHTS, CDR2 YDEGEE. The CDR3 extends over 15 amino acids. The CDR3 DNA sequence: TGTGCCAGCAGCTTGGGCCGGGCCGCCCTTGGGCCCCAGCATTTT. Translation gives CASSLGRAALGPQHF. The full variable domain, rest sourced from reference TRBV5-8 and TRBJ1-5, is EAGVTQSPTHLIKTRGQQATLRCSPISGHTSVYWYQQALGLGLQFLLWYDEGEERNRGNFPPRFSGRQFPNYSSELNVNALELEDSALYLCASSLGRAALGPQHFGDGTRLSIL.

The chain is built from TRBV19 and TRBJ2-3; 9 positions match TRBD2. This CDR3 comprises 15 residues. The V gene end was trimmed by 3 bases and the J gene end by 2 bases; junction bases not matched to a gene: 3. Germline V gives CDR1 LNHDA, CDR2 SQIVND (reference sequence). CDR3 loop: CASSIVAGVTDTQYF. The CDR3 nucleotides are TGTGCCAGTAGTATCGTAGCGGGGGTCACAGATACGCAGTATTTT.

The chain combines TRBV6-4 with TRBJ2-3; the D gene is possibly TRBD2 (5 bases). Per the germline V gene, CDR1 is MRHNA and CDR2 is SNTAGT. Trimming shortened V by 3 bases and J by 4 bases, and 14 bases separated the two germline ends. This CDR3 is built from 15 residues. CDR3 residues: CASSEMGVGSDTQYF. CDR3 DNA: TGTGCCAGCAGTGAGATGGGAGTGGGGTCAGATACGCAGTATTTT.

V usage is TRBV3-1 (or the pseudogene TRBV3-2) and J usage is TRBJ2-7, with a possible D match to TRBD2 (7 bases). CDR1 LGHDT and CDR2 YNNKEL come from the germline V gene (reference sequence). The CDR3 runs 15 residues. Trimming pared 6 bases from V and 2 bases from J, leaving 17 bases between. The CDR3 reads CASRETGGPPYEQYF. In DNA, the CDR3 is TGTGCCAGCAGAGAGACGGGGGGCCCTCCCTACGAGCAGTACTTC.

The table lists this clone with a count of one. This rearrangement joins TRBV7-2 to TRBJ2-3, with D perhaps being TRBD1 or TRBD2 (6 bases each). This CDR3 has 15 amino acids. V was trimmed by 1 base and J by 1 base, leaving 9 bases between them. Germline V lookup: CDR1 SGHTA, CDR2 FQGNSA. In DNA form, the CDR3 reads TGTGCCAGCAGCTTAGGACGGGGGCGCACAGATACGCAGTATTTT. Translation gives CASSLGRGRTDTQYF. The full variable domain, rest sourced from reference TRBV7-2 and TRBJ2-3, is GAGVSQSPSNKVTEKGKDVELRCDPISGHTALYWYRQSLGQGLEFLIYFQGNSAPDKSGLPSDRFSAERTGGSVSTLTIQRTQQEDSAVYLCASSLGRGRTDTQYFGPGTRLTVL.

J is TRBJ1-3 and V is TRBV6-5; no clear D. This CDR3 is built from 15 residues. Trimming pared 7 bases from V and 0 bases from J, leaving 13 bases between. CDR1 is MNHEY, CDR2 SVGAGI, per germline. The CDR3 nucleotides are TGTGCCAGCACTCAGACCGTAAGCTCTGGAAACACCATATATTTT. Protein product: CASTQTVSSGNTIYF.

The chain combines TRBV7-9 with TRBJ1-1, with a possible D match to TRBD1 (5 bases). V lost 4 bases and J lost 11, with 11 bases in between. The germline V gene encodes CDR1 SEHNR and CDR2 FQNEAQ (reference sequence). The CDR3 length is 11 residues. This chain's CDR3 is CASSSGTEAFF. Here the CDR3 DNA reads TGTGCCAGCAGCTCCGGGACCGAGGCTTTCTTT.

This chain connects TRBV7-3 to TRBJ2-1; either TRBD1 or TRBD2 may fit D (6 bases each). Trimming took 5 bases from V and 7 from J, leaving 15 bases between them. CDR1 SGHTA and CDR2 FQGTGA come from the germline V gene. There are 14 residues in the CDR3. Written as DNA, the CDR3 is TGTGCCAGCAGCAAAATTGGGGGGCAGAATGAGCAGTTCTTC. It codes for CASSKIGGQNEQFF.

V and J are TRBV7-8 and TRBJ2-5; D unclear. CDR1 and CDR2 from the germline V gene are SGHVS and FQNEAQ. The V end was cut by 6 bases, the J end by 4 bases, with 6 bases between. There are 11 residues in the CDR3. The CDR3 coding sequence is TGTGCCAGCAGTATGCTAGAGACCCAGTACTTC. It codes for CASSMLETQYF.

The rearrangement uses TRBV9 and TRBJ1-2; 7 bases fit TRBD1. Germline V gene lookup returns CDR1 SGDLS and CDR2 YYNGEE. The CDR3 has 14 amino acids. Germline trimming cut 3 bases from V and 6 bases from J; bases unmatched to any gene: 8. The CDR3 bases are TGTGCCAGCAGCGGACAGGGTGGAGAGCATGGCTACACCTTC. It encodes CASSGQGGEHGYTF.

This sequence joins TRBV27 and TRBJ1-5; D unclear. CDR3 size: 16 residues. Germline V gene sequence: CDR1 MNHEY, CDR2 SMNVEV (reference sequence). V was cut by 8 bases and J by 0 bases, with 17 bases left in between. CDR3 nucleotides: TGTGCCAGCGCGTTGCTAGGCCCCTATAGCAATCAGCCCCAGCATTTT. Protein sequence: CASALLGPYSNQPQHF.

This clone was seen only once. The same CDR3 arises from other DNA sequences in this sample as well. V is TRBV27 and J is TRBJ2-1; D may correspond to TRBD1 or TRBD2 (5 bases each). The CDR3 loop spans 15 amino acids. Trimming left V 0 bases short and J 2 bases short, with 8 bases between. CDR1 MNHEY and CDR2 SMNVEV come from the germline V gene (reference sequence). CDR3 amino acids: CASSLSGTPYNEQFF. For the CDR3, the DNA is TGTGCCAGCAGTTTATCGGGGACCCCCTACAATGAGCAGTTCTTC.

Worth noting for this clone: Other DNA sequences in the sample encode the same CDR3. V usage is TRBV20-1 and J usage is TRBJ2-1, with D unclear. The CDR3 loop spans 11 amino acids. Looked up from germline, CDR1 is DFQATT and CDR2 is SNEGSKA (reference sequence). V was cut by 1 base and J by 4 bases, with 2 bases left in between. This CDR3 reads CSARVYNEQFF. The CDR3 nucleotides are TGCAGTGCTAGAGTATACAATGAGCAGTTCTTC.